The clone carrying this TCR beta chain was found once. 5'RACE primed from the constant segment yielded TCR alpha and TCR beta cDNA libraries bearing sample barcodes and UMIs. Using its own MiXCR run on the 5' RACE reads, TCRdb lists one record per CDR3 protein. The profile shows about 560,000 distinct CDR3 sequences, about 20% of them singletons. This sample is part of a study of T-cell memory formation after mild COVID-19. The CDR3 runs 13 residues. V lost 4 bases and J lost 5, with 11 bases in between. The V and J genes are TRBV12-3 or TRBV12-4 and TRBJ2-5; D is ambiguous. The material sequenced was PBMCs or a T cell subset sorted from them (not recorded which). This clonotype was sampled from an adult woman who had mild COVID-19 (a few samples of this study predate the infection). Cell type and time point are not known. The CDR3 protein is CASSWASRETQYF. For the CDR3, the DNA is TGTGCCAGCAGTTGGGCCTCCCGGGAGACCCAGTACTTC.